This T cell receptor (beta chain) was recovered during a study of blood T cell repertoires in COVID-19. The trim removed 6 bases at V and 5 bases at J, leaving 9 bases unmatched. The CDR3 is 15 residues long. The germline CDR1 and CDR2 sequences are MNHEY and SVGEGT. In the study's own analysis: Amplification of reference gene primers provided the estimated nucleated cell counts. Data came from immunoSEQ multiplex PCR; TCRdb stores just in-frame clones and leaves some out. Clone size and V and J calls were adopted from that table, with D and trimming inferred from the DNA. This table has 45,000 to 65,000 clones, around nine tenths appearing once. The table lists this clone with a count of one.

The source material was peripheral blood. The receptor was derived from a human donor in a cohort sampled during active COVID-19. The chain is built from TRBV6-2 or TRBV6-3 and TRBJ2-1; 8 bases line up with TRBD1. The CDR3 bases are TGTGCCAGCAGCAAGGACAGGGTTGGTGACAATGAGCAGTTCTTC. Protein product: CASSKDRVGDNEQFF.